What follows describes a single TCR beta chain. The antigen remains undetermined. Clones were read by immunoSEQ multiplex PCR, and TCRdb kept only the in-frame ones, dropping some. This table holds approximately 2.5 million clones, under 95% found once. The data belong to a study of shared clonotypes between healthy human individuals. For the study at large: A donor's plate count was three for CD4 naive and three for CD4 memory; CD8 naive had two and CD8 memory one.

The CDR3 totals 15 residues. Germline V gene lookup returns CDR1 LNHNV and CDR2 YYDKDF (reference sequence). Between the trimmed V and J ends, which lost 0 bases and 8 bases, there was a span of 14 bases. Donors included only healthy HIV-negative adults lacking recent acute infections or vaccinations. Findings and limits, study-wide: Investigators collected only blood, and repertoires in tissues likely differ.

The sample comprised naive CD4+ T cells from PBMCs. Subset here: CD45RA+ positively selected. The gene calls are TRBV15 and TRBJ1-5; no firm D call. This receptor was taken from a man aged 18 to 29 in good health. Some clones in this sample may be carry-over from other donors' samples. CDR3 bases: TGTGCCACCAGCAGAGAAGCCGGCGGGGTGGAGCCCCAGCATTTT. This codes for CATSREAGGVEPQHF.